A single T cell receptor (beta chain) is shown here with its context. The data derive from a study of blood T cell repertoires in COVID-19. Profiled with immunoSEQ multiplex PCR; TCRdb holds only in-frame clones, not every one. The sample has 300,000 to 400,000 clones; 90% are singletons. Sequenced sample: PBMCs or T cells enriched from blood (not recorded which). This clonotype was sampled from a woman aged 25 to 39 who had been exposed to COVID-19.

The CDR3 loop reads CASSVDTGWSYNEQFF. CDR3 nucleotide sequence: TGTGCCAGCAGTGTAGATACAGGGTGGTCCTACAATGAGCAGTTCTTC. This chain links TRBV2 with TRBJ2-1; D is perhaps TRBD1 (6 bases). V lost 4 bases, J lost 1 base, and 14 bases lay in between. The CDR3 loop spans 16 amino acids. Germline CDR1 and CDR2: SNHLY and FYNNEI.